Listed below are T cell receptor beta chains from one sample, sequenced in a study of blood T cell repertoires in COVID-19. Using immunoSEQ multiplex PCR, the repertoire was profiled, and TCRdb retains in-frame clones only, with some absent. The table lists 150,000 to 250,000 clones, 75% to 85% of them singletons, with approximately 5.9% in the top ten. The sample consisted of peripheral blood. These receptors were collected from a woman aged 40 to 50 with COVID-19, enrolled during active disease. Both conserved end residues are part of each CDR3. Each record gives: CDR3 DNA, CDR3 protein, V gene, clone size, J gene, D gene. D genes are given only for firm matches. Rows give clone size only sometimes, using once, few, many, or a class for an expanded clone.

cdr3_nt: TGTGCCAGCAGTAGCGGACAGTGGAACACTGAAGCTTTCTTT
cdr3_aa: CASSSGQWNTEAFF
v_call: TRBV6-5
clone_size: -
j_call: TRBJ1-1
d_call: -

cdr3_nt: TGTGCCAGTAGTCTGTTCTCGACAGATACGCAGTATTTT
cdr3_aa: CASSLFSTDTQYF
v_call: TRBV19
clone_size: -
j_call: TRBJ2-3
d_call: -

cdr3_nt: TGCAGTGCTCCGACAGACACTGAAGCTTTCTTT
cdr3_aa: CSAPTDTEAFF
v_call: TRBV20-1
clone_size: -
j_call: TRBJ1-1
d_call: -

cdr3_nt: TGTGCCAGCAGCTTAGCTAGCGGAGGGCCCTCAGATACGCAGTATTTT
cdr3_aa: CASSLASGGPSDTQYF
v_call: TRBV7-6
clone_size: -
j_call: TRBJ2-3
d_call: -

cdr3_nt: TGTGCCAGCAGCTTAGCGAGGCTAGCGAGGCAAGAGACCCAGTACTTC
cdr3_aa: CASSLARLARQETQYF
v_call: TRBV7-8
clone_size: -
j_call: TRBJ2-5
d_call: -

cdr3_nt: TGCAGTGCTAGTGCAGGAGGAGGCATGAACACTGAAGCTTTCTTT
cdr3_aa: CSASAGGGMNTEAFF
v_call: TRBV20-1
clone_size: -
j_call: TRBJ1-1
d_call: -

cdr3_nt: TGTGCTAGTGGTCCCCAGGGAAGGACTAGCGGGGGGCCCAGGTATGAGCAGTTCTTC
cdr3_aa: CASGPQGRTSGGPRYEQFF
v_call: TRBV12-5
clone_size: -
j_call: TRBJ2-1
d_call: TRBD2

cdr3_nt: TGTGCCAGCAGTCTACAGGGGTCCGAGCAGTACTTC
cdr3_aa: CASSLQGSEQYF
v_call: TRBV6-2/TRBV6-3
clone_size: -
j_call: TRBJ2-7
d_call: TRBD1

cdr3_nt: TGTGCCAGCAGTTACTCGACAGGGAGCGAAAAACTGTTTTTT
cdr3_aa: CASSYSTGSEKLFF
v_call: TRBV6-6
clone_size: -
j_call: TRBJ1-4
d_call: TRBD1

cdr3_nt: TGTGCCATCAGTGAGCCGACTAGCGGGAGGGACGAGCAGTACTTC
cdr3_aa: CAISEPTSGRDEQYF
v_call: TRBV10-3
clone_size: -
j_call: TRBJ2-7
d_call: TRBD2

cdr3_nt: TGTGCCAGTGTATCCACTAGCGGGAGGTATGAGGGCAAAAACATTCAGTACTTC
cdr3_aa: CASVSTSGRYEGKNIQYF
v_call: TRBV19
clone_size: -
j_call: TRBJ2-4
d_call: TRBD2

cdr3_nt: TGTGCCAGCAGTCTAAAGAACGGACACAGGGGGCGGGGAGAGACCCAGTACTTC
cdr3_aa: CASSLKNGHRGRGETQYF
v_call: TRBV27
clone_size: -
j_call: TRBJ2-5
d_call: TRBD1

cdr3_nt: TGTGCCAGCAGCACTAATGGCAATCAGCCCCAGCATTTT
cdr3_aa: CASSTNGNQPQHF
v_call: TRBV6-5
clone_size: -
j_call: TRBJ1-5
d_call: -

cdr3_nt: TGTGCCAGTGGGGGACAGGGTGATTTTGAGACCCAGTACTTC
cdr3_aa: CASGGQGDFETQYF
v_call: TRBV19
clone_size: -
j_call: TRBJ2-5
d_call: TRBD1

cdr3_nt: TGCAGCGTGGCCGACAGGGTTGGGAATGAGCAGTTCTTC
cdr3_aa: CSVADRVGNEQFF
v_call: TRBV29-1
clone_size: -
j_call: TRBJ2-1
d_call: TRBD1

cdr3_nt: TGTGCCAGCAAATTAGCAGAGGGCCGTTACGAGCAGTACTTC
cdr3_aa: CASKLAEGRYEQYF
v_call: TRBV6-5
clone_size: -
j_call: TRBJ2-7
d_call: -

cdr3_nt: TGTGCCAGCAGCTTTACACGGGGGACTGAAGCTTTCTTT
cdr3_aa: CASSFTRGTEAFF
v_call: TRBV5-6
clone_size: few
j_call: TRBJ1-1
d_call: -

cdr3_nt: TGTGCCAGCAGTAGGACAGGTGGCGTGACCTACGAGCAGTACTTC
cdr3_aa: CASSRTGGVTYEQYF
v_call: TRBV6-5
clone_size: -
j_call: TRBJ2-7
d_call: TRBD1

cdr3_nt: TGCGCCAGCAGCGCAACAGGGTCCATGAACACTGAAGCTTTCTTT
cdr3_aa: CASSATGSMNTEAFF
v_call: TRBV5-1
clone_size: -
j_call: TRBJ1-1
d_call: -

cdr3_nt: TGTGCCAGCTTGCGGGACAGGGAAGAGACCCAGTACTTC
cdr3_aa: CASLRDREETQYF
v_call: TRBV2
clone_size: -
j_call: TRBJ2-5
d_call: TRBD1

cdr3_nt: TGTGCCAGCAGTGAAGATTTGGGTCATAGCCCCGCGAATACGCAGTATTTT
cdr3_aa: CASSEDLGHSPANTQYF
v_call: TRBV6-1
clone_size: few
j_call: TRBJ2-3
d_call: -